The T cell receptor (beta chain) described here comes from a study of Graves' ophthalmopathy and Graves' hyperthyroidism. Across the study: Absence of ophthalmopathy within 18 months of follow-up defined stable hyperthyroidism.

This clonotype showed up just once. The antigen is unknown. CDR3 size: 15 residues. CDR1 LNHNV and CDR2 YYDKDF come from the germline V gene (reference sequence). V lost 5 bases, J lost 2 bases, and 15 bases lay in between. RNA transcripts yielded amplified TCR beta CDR3 regions. First-round RT-PCR with HTBI primers preceded a second-round multiplex PCR. TCRdb passed the multiplex PCR reads through MiXCR, listing each CDR3 protein once. This table holds around 590,000 distinct CDR3 sequences, 35% to 40% found once. Study-level points and caveats: Using a 13-signature model, the authors split ophthalmopathy from stable hyperthyroidism, with 87.88% sensitivity and roughly 83% specificity.

The clonotype was recovered from an adult man with Graves' hyperthyroidism. The rearrangement joins TRBV15 to TRBJ1-1; a weak D match, TRBD1 (6 bases). Sample: peripheral blood or thyroid tissue (not recorded which). The CDR3 DNA is TGTGCCACCAGCCGCCCACGAGGGGGTAACACTGAAGCTTTCTTT. Translated, it gives CATSRPRGGNTEAFF. The full variable domain, completed using reference TRBV15 and TRBJ1-1, is DAMVIQNPRYQVTQFGKPVTLSCSQTLNHNVMYWYQQKSSQAPKLLFHYYDKDFNNEADTPDNFQSRRPNTSFCFLDIRSPGLGDTAMYLCATSRPRGGNTEAFFGQGTRLTVV.